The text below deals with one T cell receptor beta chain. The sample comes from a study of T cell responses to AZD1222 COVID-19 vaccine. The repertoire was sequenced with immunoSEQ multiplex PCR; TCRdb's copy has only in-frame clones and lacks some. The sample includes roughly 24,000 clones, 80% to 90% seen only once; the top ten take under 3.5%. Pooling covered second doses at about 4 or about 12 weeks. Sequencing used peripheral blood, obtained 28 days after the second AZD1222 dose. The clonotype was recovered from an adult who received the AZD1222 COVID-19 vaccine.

The CDR3 region is CASRSPNYGYTF. The CDR3 DNA sequence: TGTGCCAGCAGATCCCCTAACTATGGCTACACCTTC. The chain combines TRBV6-5 with TRBJ1-2; no clear D. CDR3 length: 12 amino acids. Germline CDR1 is MNHEY and CDR2 is SVGAGI. The germline V and J ends were trimmed by 6 bases and 0 bases, with 5 bases remaining between them.